Listed here is a single TCR beta chain. This sample was taken from a study of blood T cell repertoires in COVID-19. As processed by the authors: Amplifying reference gene primers gave estimates of nucleated cell counts. Using immunoSEQ multiplex PCR, the repertoire was profiled, and TCRdb retains in-frame clones only, with some absent. V, J and clone size reflect that table, while D and trimming were determined from the DNA. Of more than 250,000 clones in the sample, approximately 90% are singletons; the top ten hold 6.3%. CDR3 length: 15 amino acids. Deletions cut 4 bases from V and 4 bases from J, with 17 bases between. The germline gives CDR1 SGHRS, CDR2 YFSETQ.

The chain recombines TRBV5-1 with TRBJ1-1, with D possibly TRBD1 on 5 matching bases. The sequence came from a woman aged 50 to 65 with COVID-19, enrolled during active disease. Sequencing used peripheral blood. CDR3 bases: TGCGCCAGCAGCCGTTTGGAGTGGGGGGGCACTGAAGCTTTCTTT. As protein: CASSRLEWGGTEAFF.